This TCR beta chain originates from a study of blood T cell repertoires in COVID-19. Study summary: Samples of COVID-19 (acute and convalescent) were obtained from the United States, Italy and Spain. PBMCs, B-cell-depleted T cells, or T cells provided the cDNA or gDNA that made up the material.

Authors' processing steps: Amplification from reference gene primers served as the basis for estimated nucleated cell counts. Profiled with immunoSEQ multiplex PCR; TCRdb holds only in-frame clones, not every one. The V and J calls and clone size come from that table; D and trimming were worked out from the DNA. The sample holds tens of thousands of clones; more than 75% are singletons and the top ten take under 8.5%. Trimming took 3 bases from V and 0 from J, leaving 9 bases between them. CDR3 size: 15 residues. Germline V gives CDR1 MNHEY, CDR2 SMNVEV (reference sequence). Sequencing was performed on peripheral blood. The receptor was derived from a man older than 75 with active or convalescent COVID-19. This sequence joins TRBV27 and TRBJ2-1; the D is unclear. In DNA form, the CDR3 reads TGTGCCAGCAGTTTCACCGCGAGCTCCTACAATGAGCAGTTCTTC. Encoded protein: CASSFTASSYNEQFF.